These T cell receptor beta chains were read from a single sample in a study of HIV-infected patients and healthy controls. In TCRdb, the 5' RACE reads were re-called with MiXCR into one record per CDR3 protein. The sample holds about 64,000 distinct CDR3 sequences, roughly 19% seen once. The sample consisted of CD4+ T cells from blood. The receptors shown here come from a human donor in good health. The conserved cysteine and the conserved F or W are not part of the CDR3 here. D genes are given only for firm matches.

J gene,D gene,CDR3 length,V gene,CDR3 protein
TRBJ2-1,TRBD2,15,TRBV7-7,ASTPPGAGVDPNEQF
TRBJ1-3,NA,12,TRBV7-2,ASSRRPSGNTIY
TRBJ1-3,NA,14,TRBV7-9,ASSSLLITSGNTIY
TRBJ2-7,NA,13,TRBV5-4,ASSLAAGSSYEQY
TRBJ1-2,NA,10,TRBV2,ARRRSEGGYT
TRBJ1-5,NA,15,TRBV12-3/TRBV12-4,ASSFRGEGRGNQPQH
TRBJ1-5,NA,11,TRBV29-1,SVGSGSWGPQH
TRBJ1-5,NA,11,TRBV29-1,SVAGEGNQPQH
TRBJ1-2,NA,9,TRBV20-1,SAIIEAGYT
TRBJ2-5,NA,12,TRBV5-1,ASGPTAAAETQY
TRBJ2-2,NA,9,TRBV18,ASSPQRELF
TRBJ2-7,NA,12,TRBV19,ASRRSTSAYEQY
TRBJ1-6,TRBD1,16,TRBV4-3,ASSQEGPGQGWNSPLH
TRBJ2-1,NA,12,TRBV11-2,ASSLGGGTNEQF
TRBJ1-5,TRBD1,15,TRBV20-1,SASKGAAMLSNQPQH